The present entry profiles one T cell receptor (beta chain) with its context. Antigen specificity is unknown. This sample was included in a study of immune cell composition in non-small cell lung cancer. Study observations and caveats: Adenocarcinomas with higher top tumour-associated clone frequency had more reactive TILs.

Trimming stripped 3 bases from V and 2 bases from J, with 7 bases between. The V gene's germline CDR1 is SEHNR and CDR2 FQNEAQ (reference sequence). CDR3 length equals 13 residues. The normal lung sample lay at least 3 cm, and maximally far, from the tumour. Clones were read by immunoSEQ multiplex PCR, and TCRdb kept only the in-frame ones, dropping some. The table records 8,500 to 9,500 clones, about 72% of them present only once. V is TRBV7-9 and J is TRBJ2-5; no clear D. This TCR was sampled from a human donor with non-small cell lung cancer. Sequenced sample: non-adjacent lung tissue. The CDR3 spells CASSFSEQETQYF. The CDR3 coding sequence is TGTGCCAGCAGCTTCTCAGAACAAGAGACCCAGTACTTC.